This is a list of T cell receptor beta chains from one sample in a study of T cells in Graves' hyperthyroidism and ophthalmopathy. A single record per CDR3 protein comes from TCRdb applying MiXCR to the multiplex PCR reads. The sample shows about 540,000 distinct CDR3 sequences, approximately 44% of them seen only once. The source material was peripheral blood or thyroid tissue (not recorded which). The receptors originated from a woman aged 18-29 years with Graves' hyperthyroidism. Each CDR3 is given with its conserved first and last residue. The order of the fields is J gene, V gene, D gene, CDR3 length, clone size, CDR3 protein, CDR3 DNA. The D gene is left open where the match is weak. Rows may omit the clone size; those that give it use once, few, many or a size class.

TRBJ1-2 TRBV20-1 . 13 many CSARDGQAAGYTF TGCAGTGCTAGAGATGGGCAGGCGGCGGGCTACACCTTC
TRBJ2-6 TRBV9 . 12 many CASSAGRDVLTF TGTGCCAGCAGCGCGGGTCGGGACGTCCTGACTTTC
TRBJ2-7 TRBV7-6 TRBD2 18 . CASSPLGEAGEAFYEQYF TGTGCCAGCAGCCCCCTGGGCGAGGCGGGAGAAGCTTTCTACGAGCAGTACTTC
TRBJ1-2 TRBV7-2 . 14 . CASSSVRADYGYTF TGTGCCAGCAGCTCCGTCCGGGCCGACTATGGCTACACCTTC
TRBJ1-2 TRBV6-1 TRBD1 15 . CASSGTGGFDYGYTF TGTGCCAGCAGTGGAACAGGGGGTTTTGACTATGGCTACACCTTC
TRBJ2-6 TRBV7-6 . 17 many CASSPWTEVSGANVLTF TGTGCCAGCAGCCCTTGGACAGAAGTATCTGGGGCCAACGTCCTGACTTTC
TRBJ1-5 TRBV20-1 . 17 many CSARDLLRQATNQPQHF TGCAGTGCTAGAGATTTACTACGACAGGCTACTAATCAGCCCCAGCATTTT
TRBJ2-7 TRBV10-3 TRBD1 13 few CAISSDRVGEQYF TGTGCCATCAGCTCGGACAGGGTCGGCGAGCAGTACTTC
TRBJ2-1 TRBV7-7 TRBD2 15 . CASSLTSASYNEQFF TGTGCCAGCAGCCTGACTAGCGCCTCCTACAATGAGCAGTTCTTC
TRBJ2-7 TRBV20-1 . 13 many CSARYRVSHEQYF TGCAGTGCTAGATACAGGGTTTCCCACGAGCAGTACTTC
TRBJ2-1 TRBV7-3 TRBD2 17 . CASSLKPSGNSYNEQFF TGTGCCAGCAGCTTAAAGCCTAGCGGGAACTCCTACAATGAGCAGTTCTTC
TRBJ1-2 TRBV7-9 TRBD1 16 . CASSKRGGQENYGYTF TGTGCCAGCAGCAAAAGGGGGGGACAGGAGAACTATGGCTACACCTTC
TRBJ2-5 TRBV15 . 15 . CATSSSGQGGETQYF TGTGCCACCAGCAGTTCCGGACAGGGAGGGGAGACCCAGTACTTC
TRBJ2-7 TRBV7-6 TRBD2 11 . CAKLAGDEQYF TGTGCCAAACTAGCGGGAGACGAGCAGTACTTC
TRBJ1-5 TRBV9 TRBD1 15 . CASSYGQGSGQPQHF TGTGCCAGCAGTTATGGACAGGGGAGCGGGCAGCCCCAGCATTTT
TRBJ2-7 TRBV3-1 . 12 few CASSRGTHEQYF TGTGCCAGCAGCCGAGGAACCCACGAGCAGTACTTC
TRBJ2-3 TRBV29-1 . 13 many CSVEVQGTDTQYF TGCAGCGTTGAGGTCCAGGGGACAGATACGCAGTATTTT
TRBJ1-4 TRBV2 TRBD1 15 . CASRPGDRGGEKLFF TGTGCCAGCAGGCCGGGGGACAGGGGAGGTGAAAAACTGTTTTTT
TRBJ1-2 TRBV10-3 . 16 . CAITGERLLEDYGYTF TGTGCCATCACTGGGGAGAGGCTGCTCGAGGACTATGGCTACACCTTC
TRBJ1-2 TRBV19 . 13 many CASSIVQGDGYTF TGTGCCAGTAGTATAGTGCAGGGAGATGGCTACACCTTC
TRBJ2-3 TRBV20-1 . 14 . CSAAIQILPDTQYF TGCAGTGCCGCGATCCAGATTTTGCCAGATACGCAGTATTTT
TRBJ1-1 TRBV29-1 . 14 . CSVEGSELDTEAFF TGCAGCGTTGAAGGTTCGGAATTGGACACTGAAGCTTTCTTT
TRBJ1-5 TRBV12-5 . 16 . CASGLVLGSSNQPQHF TGTGCTAGTGGTTTGGTACTCGGGAGTAGCAATCAGCCCCAGCATTTT
TRBJ1-2 TRBV29-1 . 12 . CSSYSIWDFYTF TGCAGCAGTTACTCAATCTGGGATTTCTACACCTTC
TRBJ1-1 TRBV6-5 TRBD1 16 many CASSYMWTGKNTEAFF TGTGCCAGCAGTTACATGTGGACAGGGAAAAACACTGAAGCTTTCTTT
TRBJ1-2 TRBV12-3/TRBV12-4 . 13 . CASSHGQTHGYTF TGTGCCAGCAGCCACGGACAGACCCATGGCTACACCTTC
TRBJ1-2 TRBV2 . 16 . CASSKADLAGSFGYTF TGTGCCAGCAGTAAAGCCGATCTCGCAGGGAGCTTTGGCTACACCTTC
TRBJ2-5 TRBV2 TRBD2 15 . CASSYVSGRGETQYF TGTGCCAGCAGTTACGTAAGCGGGAGAGGAGAGACCCAGTACTTC
TRBJ2-5 TRBV10-3 TRBD2 15 . CAISEGTSGKETQYF TGTGCCATCAGTGAAGGGACTAGCGGGAAAGAGACCCAGTACTTC
TRBJ2-2 TRBV9 . 18 many CASSVELYDRQNTGELFF TGTGCCAGCAGCGTAGAGTTATATGATAGGCAGAACACCGGGGAGCTGTTTTTT